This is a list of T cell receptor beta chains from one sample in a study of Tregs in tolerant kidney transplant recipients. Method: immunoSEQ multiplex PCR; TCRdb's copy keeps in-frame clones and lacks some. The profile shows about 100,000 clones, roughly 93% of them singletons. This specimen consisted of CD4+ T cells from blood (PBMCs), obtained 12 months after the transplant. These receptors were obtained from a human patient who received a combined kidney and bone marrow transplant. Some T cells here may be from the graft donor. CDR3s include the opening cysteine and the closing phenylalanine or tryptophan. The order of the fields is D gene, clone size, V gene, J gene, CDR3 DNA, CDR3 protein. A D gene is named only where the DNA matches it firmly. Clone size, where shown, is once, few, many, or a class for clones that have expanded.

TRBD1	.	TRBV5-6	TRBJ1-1	TGTGCCAGCAGCGGGGACAGGGGGGACACTGAAGCTTTCTTT	CASSGDRGDTEAFF
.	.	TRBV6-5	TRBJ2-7	TGTGCCAGCAGTTATTCCGGACTGCACTACGAGCAGTACTTC	CASSYSGLHYEQYF
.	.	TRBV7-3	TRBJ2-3	TGTGCCAGCAGCTACGGACTATCTCCAGATACGCAGTATTTT	CASSYGLSPDTQYF
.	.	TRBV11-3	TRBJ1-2	TGTGCCAGCAGCCGGGGAGGTTATGGCTACACCTTC	CASSRGGYGYTF
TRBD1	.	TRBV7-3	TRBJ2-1	TGTGCCAGCAGCTCCTCTGGGATAGGGACAGGGGTGAATGAGCAGTTCTTC	CASSSSGIGTGVNEQFF
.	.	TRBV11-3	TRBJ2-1	TGTGCCAGCAGCCCACTGCCAGGATCCTACAATGAGCAGTTCTTC	CASSPLPGSYNEQFF
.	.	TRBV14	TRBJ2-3	TGTGCCAGCAGCCGTTTAGCTGATACGCAGTATTTT	CASSRLADTQYF
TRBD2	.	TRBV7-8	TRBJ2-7	TGTGCCAGCAGCCAGGGCGGACTAGCGGGAGTCGTTCGGGGCTACGAGCAGTACTTC	CASSQGGLAGVVRGYEQYF
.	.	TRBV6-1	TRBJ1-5	TGTGCCAGCAGTGACCGACTGGGGGGACAGCCCCAGCATTTT	CASSDRLGGQPQHF
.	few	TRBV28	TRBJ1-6	TGTGCCAGCAGTTTTGAGTATTCCCCCCTCCACTTT	CASSFEYSPLHF
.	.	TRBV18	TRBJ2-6	TGTGCCAGCTCATGGGAGATTATCTCTGGGGCCAACGTCCTGACTTTC	CASSWEIISGANVLTF